This T cell receptor beta chain appears in the sequencing data of a study of blood T cell repertoires in COVID-19. As for the study in general: Samples of COVID-19 (acute and convalescent) were obtained from the United States, Italy and Spain. Sources were T cells, B-cell-depleted T cells, or PBMCs; the material itself was cDNA or gDNA.

TCRdb's copy holds only in-frame clones and misses some; the assay was immunoSEQ multiplex PCR. The table shows some 180,000 clones, with about nine tenths occurring only once. CDR1 and CDR2 (germline): GTSNPN, SVGIG (reference sequence). CDR3 size: 12 residues. J lost 10 bases, V lost 3 bases, and 7 bases had no gene match. Sequenced: peripheral blood. The V and J genes are TRBV30 and TRBJ2-7; 9 bases are a match to TRBD1. The source of this sequence is a man aged 35 to 55 with acute or convalescent COVID-19. The chain's CDR3 is CAWSGQGLYQYF. The CDR3 region has the DNA TGTGCCTGGAGCGGACAGGGGTTATATCAGTACTTC.